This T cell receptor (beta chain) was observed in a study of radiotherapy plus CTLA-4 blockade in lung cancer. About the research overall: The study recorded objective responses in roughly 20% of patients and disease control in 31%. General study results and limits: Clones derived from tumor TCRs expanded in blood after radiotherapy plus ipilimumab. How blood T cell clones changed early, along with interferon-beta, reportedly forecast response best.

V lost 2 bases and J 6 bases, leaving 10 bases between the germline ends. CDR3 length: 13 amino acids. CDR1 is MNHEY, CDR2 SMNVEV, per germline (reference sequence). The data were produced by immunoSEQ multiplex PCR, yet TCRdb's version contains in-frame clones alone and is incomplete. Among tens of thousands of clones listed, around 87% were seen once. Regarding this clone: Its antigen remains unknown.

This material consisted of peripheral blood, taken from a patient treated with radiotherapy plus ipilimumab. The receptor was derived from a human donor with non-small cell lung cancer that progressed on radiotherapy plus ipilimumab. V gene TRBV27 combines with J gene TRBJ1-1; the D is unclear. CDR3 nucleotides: TGTGCCAGCAGTTTAGCGAGAGGGTCTGAAGCTTTCTTT. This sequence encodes CASSLARGSEAFF.